This entry is about one T cell receptor beta chain. The data originate from a study of blood T cell repertoires in COVID-19. Only in-frame clones appear in the TCRdb table, and some are missing; sequencing was by immunoSEQ multiplex PCR. The table has roughly 410,000 clones, 89% seen once; the top ten hold 1.5% to 1.9%. The sequenced sample consisted of peripheral blood. The source of this sequence is a woman in her thirties or forties with COVID-19, enrolled during active disease.

CDR3 sequence (DNA): TGTGCCAGCACCTACTGGGGGCAGAACACTGAAGCTTTCTTT. As protein: CASTYWGQNTEAFF. V usage is TRBV6-6 and J usage is TRBJ1-1; perhaps TRBD1 as D (6 bases). The CDR3 sequence is 14 residues long. Germline CDR1 is MNHNY and CDR2 is SVGAGI (reference sequence). The V end was cut by 7 bases, the J end by 1 base, with 13 bases between.